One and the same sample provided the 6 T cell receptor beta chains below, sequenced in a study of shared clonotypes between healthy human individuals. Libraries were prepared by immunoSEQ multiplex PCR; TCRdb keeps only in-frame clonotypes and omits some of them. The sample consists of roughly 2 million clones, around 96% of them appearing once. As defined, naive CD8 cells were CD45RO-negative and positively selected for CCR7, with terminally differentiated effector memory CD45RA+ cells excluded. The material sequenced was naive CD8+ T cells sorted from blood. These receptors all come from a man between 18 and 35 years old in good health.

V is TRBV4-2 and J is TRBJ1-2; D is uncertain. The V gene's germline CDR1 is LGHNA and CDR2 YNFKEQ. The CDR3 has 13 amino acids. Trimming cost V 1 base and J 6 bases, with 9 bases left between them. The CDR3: CASSQGDRNGYTF. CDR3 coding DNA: TGTGCCAGCAGCCAAGGGGATCGGAATGGCTACACCTTC.

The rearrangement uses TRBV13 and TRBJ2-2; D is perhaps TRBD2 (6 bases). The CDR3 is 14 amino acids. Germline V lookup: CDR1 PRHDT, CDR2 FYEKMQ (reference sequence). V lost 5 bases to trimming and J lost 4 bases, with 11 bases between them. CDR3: CASSEGLGTGELFF. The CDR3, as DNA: TGTGCCAGCAGCGAGGGACTGGGCACCGGGGAGCTGTTTTTT.

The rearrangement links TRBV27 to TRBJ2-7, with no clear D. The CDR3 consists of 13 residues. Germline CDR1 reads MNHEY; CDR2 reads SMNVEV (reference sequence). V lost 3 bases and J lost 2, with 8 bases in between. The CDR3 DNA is TGTGCCAGCAGTTTCCGGATTACCTACGAGCAGTACTTC. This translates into CASSFRITYEQYF.

The CDR3 region is CASSQEASVAGELFF. The CDR3, as DNA: TGTGCCAGCAGCCAAGAGGCCAGCGTTGCCGGGGAGCTGTTTTTT. The chain uses TRBV4-2 and TRBJ2-2; no definite D call. The length of the CDR3 is 15 residues. From germline, CDR1 is LGHNA and CDR2 YNFKEQ. V gave up 0 bases and J gave up 6 bases, with 11 bases separating them.

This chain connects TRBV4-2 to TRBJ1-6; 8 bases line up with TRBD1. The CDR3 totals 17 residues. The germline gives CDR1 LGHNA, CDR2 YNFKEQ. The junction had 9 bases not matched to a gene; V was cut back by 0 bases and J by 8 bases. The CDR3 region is CASSQDPAGGEDSPLHF. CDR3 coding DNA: TGTGCCAGCAGCCAAGATCCCGCAGGGGGCGAAGATTCACCCCTCCACTTT.

The CDR3, as DNA: TGTGCCAGCAGCTCCGACAGCAGCTCTGGAAACACCATATATTTT. Its translation is CASSSDSSSGNTIYF. This chain uses TRBV9 with TRBJ1-3; D may be TRBD1 (5 bases). In germline, CDR1 is SGDLS, CDR2 YYNGEE. This CDR3 is 15 amino acids long. Trimming shortened V by 4 bases and J by 0 bases, and 11 bases separated the two germline ends.